Listed here is a single T cell receptor (beta chain). Amplification of TCR alpha and beta CDR3 regions from RNA used iRepertoire nested multiplex PCR. In TCRdb, the multiplex PCR reads were re-called with MiXCR into one record per CDR3 protein. The sample consists of about 140,000 distinct CDR3 sequences, 39% of them appearing once. The data were obtained in a study of glioma-infiltrating T cells. This CDR3 region has 13 residues. V was trimmed by 6 bases and J by 1 base, leaving 7 bases between them. The germline V gene has CDR1 MNHNS and CDR2 SASEGT. This sequence was found in a human donor with low-grade glioma or glioblastoma, undergoing nonglioma brain surgery, or in good health (not recorded which). The chain joins TRBV6-1 to TRBJ1-5; D might be TRBD1 (5 bases). The material sequenced was glioma tissue, nonneoplastic brain tissue, or PBMCs (not recorded which). In DNA, the CDR3 is TGTGCCAGCAGAGGGGCGAGCAATCAGCCCCAGCATTTT. Encoded protein: CASRGASNQPQHF.